One sample yielded the 2 T cell receptor beta chains listed below, sequenced in a study of STAT3 mutations in large granular lymphocyte leukemia. General study results and limits: Every T-LGLL patient had at least one immunodominant TCRbeta clonotype.

Their antigens are not known. The table came from immunoSEQ multiplex PCR; TCRdb's copy has only in-frame clones and leaves some out. The sample comprises several thousand clones, 85% to 90% of which are singletons, and more than 80% rests with the top ten. Sequenced sample: peripheral blood mononuclear cells. Receptors were obtained from a man older than 75 with T-cell large granular lymphocyte leukemia. Some clones in this sample may be carry-over from other donors' samples.

The chain joins TRBV11-2 to TRBJ1-5; 7 bases agree with TRBD1. The V gene end was trimmed by 3 bases and the J gene end by 5 bases; junction bases not matched to a gene: 4. This CDR3 has 14 amino acids. Germline CDR1 is SGHAT and CDR2 is FQNNGV. CDR3 DNA sequence: TGTGCCAGCAGCTTTGACAGGGATGATCAGCCCCAGCATTTT. This encodes CASSFDRDDQPQHF.

The rearrangement joins TRBV9 to TRBJ2-7; 7 bases are shared with TRBD1. This CDR3 spans 16 amino acids. The V gene's germline CDR1 is SGDLS and CDR2 YYNGEE. Germline trimming cut 3 bases from V and 0 bases from J; bases unmatched to any gene: 9. CDR3 protein: CASSALGTVASYEQYF. The CDR3 nucleotides are TGTGCCAGCAGCGCTCTGGGGACAGTGGCCTCCTACGAGCAGTACTTC.